These T cell receptor beta chains were read from a single sample in a study of human T cells and chemical hapten exposure. TCRdb called the RACE reads again in MiXCR, with one record for every CDR3 protein. The data hold about 74,000 distinct CDR3 sequences, with 32% observed a single time. Sequencing used whole blood, obtained in connection with sensitization to the hapten diphenylcyclopropenone (DPC). The receptors originated from a man aged 40-49 years with alopecia areata. Some clones in this sample may be carry-over from other donors' samples. CDR3s include the opening cysteine and the closing phenylalanine or tryptophan. Each record gives: CDR3 length, D gene, V gene, clone size, J gene, CDR3 protein, CDR3 DNA. The D gene is left open where the match is weak. Size is stated for part of the rows, as once, few or many counts, or as a class when the clone is expanded.

CDR3 length: 16
D gene: -
V gene: TRBV28
clone size: -
J gene: TRBJ2-2
CDR3 protein: CASSLWGARGTGELFF
CDR3 DNA: TGTGCCAGCAGTTTATGGGGGGCCCGAGGCACCGGGGAGCTGTTTTTT

CDR3 length: 17
D gene: -
V gene: TRBV3-1
clone size: -
J gene: TRBJ2-4
CDR3 protein: CASSQQPTAGQRNIQYF
CDR3 DNA: TGTGCCAGCAGCCAACAACCAACGGCGGGACAGAGAAACATTCAGTACTTC

CDR3 length: 17
D gene: -
V gene: TRBV4-3
clone size: few
J gene: TRBJ2-7
CDR3 protein: CASSQEGSDTSSYEQYF
CDR3 DNA: TGCGCCAGCAGCCAAGAGGGATCGGATACTAGCTCCTACGAGCAGTACTTC

CDR3 length: 15
D gene: -
V gene: TRBV11-2
clone size: few
J gene: TRBJ1-1
CDR3 protein: CASSLSGIMNTEAFF
CDR3 DNA: TGTGCCAGCAGCTTATCCGGAATAATGAACACTGAAGCTTTCTTT

CDR3 length: 16
D gene: TRBD1
V gene: TRBV18
clone size: -
J gene: TRBJ1-1
CDR3 protein: CASSPQRTGGDTEAFF
CDR3 DNA: TGTGCCAGCTCACCCCAAAGGACAGGCGGGGACACTGAAGCTTTCTTT

CDR3 length: 16
D gene: -
V gene: TRBV7-2
clone size: -
J gene: TRBJ2-4
CDR3 protein: CASSLTPITAKNIQYF
CDR3 DNA: TGTGCCAGCAGCTTAACCCCAATAACAGCCAAAAACATTCAGTACTTC

CDR3 length: 15
D gene: TRBD1
V gene: TRBV24-1
clone size: -
J gene: TRBJ2-3
CDR3 protein: CATSDPGQVTDTQYF
CDR3 DNA: TGTGCCACCAGTGACCCGGGACAGGTCACAGATACGCAGTATTTT

CDR3 length: 15
D gene: TRBD1
V gene: TRBV6-1
clone size: -
J gene: TRBJ2-2
CDR3 protein: CASTRQGAGTGELFF
CDR3 DNA: TGTGCCAGCACCAGACAGGGGGCAGGAACCGGGGAGCTGTTTTTT

CDR3 length: 14
D gene: TRBD2
V gene: TRBV20-1
clone size: -
J gene: TRBJ2-4
CDR3 protein: CSARDLTRGDIQYF
CDR3 DNA: TGCAGTGCTAGAGATCTGACTCGGGGGGACATTCAGTACTTC

CDR3 length: 15
D gene: -
V gene: TRBV12-3/TRBV12-4
clone size: few
J gene: TRBJ1-5
CDR3 protein: CASSPGAGRGQPQHF
CDR3 DNA: TGTGCCAGCAGCCCAGGGGCAGGGAGAGGTCAGCCCCAGCATTTT

CDR3 length: 16
D gene: -
V gene: TRBV27
clone size: -
J gene: TRBJ1-5
CDR3 protein: CASRDGAGRGNQPQHF
CDR3 DNA: TGTGCCAGCAGGGACGGGGCGGGGAGGGGCAATCAGCCCCAGCATTTT

CDR3 length: 13
D gene: -
V gene: TRBV29-1
clone size: few
J gene: TRBJ1-1
CDR3 protein: CSVGGGRNTEAFF
CDR3 DNA: TGCAGCGTTGGGGGGGGCCGGAACACTGAAGCTTTCTTT

CDR3 length: 15
D gene: TRBD1
V gene: TRBV7-9
clone size: -
J gene: TRBJ1-6
CDR3 protein: CASSRGQAEHSPLHF
CDR3 DNA: TGTGCCAGCAGCCGCGGACAGGCAGAGCATTCACCCCTCCACTTT

CDR3 length: 15
D gene: -
V gene: TRBV18
clone size: -
J gene: TRBJ2-5
CDR3 protein: CASSPRIWEVETQYF
CDR3 DNA: TGTGCCAGCTCACCACGGATCTGGGAGGTAGAGACCCAGTACTTC

CDR3 length: 14
D gene: -
V gene: TRBV12-3/TRBV12-4
clone size: -
J gene: TRBJ1-1
CDR3 protein: CASTFMMGGVEAFF
CDR3 DNA: TGTGCCAGCACCTTCATGATGGGGGGGGTTGAAGCTTTCTTT

CDR3 length: 15
D gene: -
V gene: TRBV5-1
clone size: few
J gene: TRBJ2-5
CDR3 protein: CASSPRGQGVETQYF
CDR3 DNA: TGCGCCAGCAGCCCCAGGGGACAAGGGGTCGAGACCCAGTACTTC

CDR3 length: 16
D gene: TRBD2
V gene: TRBV7-2
clone size: -
J gene: TRBJ2-3
CDR3 protein: CASSSGGGLAGAVLYF
CDR3 DNA: TGTGCCAGCAGCTCTGGGGGGGGGCTAGCGGGAGCGGTTTTGTATTTT

CDR3 length: 14
D gene: TRBD2
V gene: TRBV4-3
clone size: -
J gene: TRBJ2-7
CDR3 protein: CASSQEGGSYEQYF
CDR3 DNA: TGCGCCAGCAGCCAAGAAGGCGGGAGCTACGAGCAGTACTTC

CDR3 length: 14
D gene: -
V gene: TRBV27
clone size: -
J gene: TRBJ1-1
CDR3 protein: CASKGSVPPSEAFF
CDR3 DNA: TGTGCCAGCAAAGGGTCGGTGCCCCCAAGTGAAGCTTTCTTT

CDR3 length: 14
D gene: -
V gene: TRBV20-1
clone size: -
J gene: TRBJ2-2
CDR3 protein: CSARGGVTTGELFF
CDR3 DNA: TGCAGTGCTAGAGGGGGAGTTACCACCGGGGAGCTGTTTTTT

CDR3 length: 15
D gene: -
V gene: TRBV4-1
clone size: -
J gene: TRBJ2-1
CDR3 protein: CASSQDGPGGNEQFF
CDR3 DNA: TGCGCCAGCAGCCAAGACGGACCGGGCGGCAATGAGCAGTTCTTC

CDR3 length: 14
D gene: -
V gene: TRBV3-1
clone size: -
J gene: TRBJ1-4
CDR3 protein: CASSQQATNEKLFF
CDR3 DNA: TGTGCCAGCAGCCAACAGGCAACTAATGAAAAACTGTTTTTT

CDR3 length: 13
D gene: TRBD1
V gene: TRBV20-1
clone size: -
J gene: TRBJ1-5
CDR3 protein: CSATGDGNQPQHF
CDR3 DNA: TGCAGTGCGACAGGGGATGGCAATCAGCCCCAGCATTTT

CDR3 length: 16
D gene: TRBD2
V gene: TRBV6-2/TRBV6-3
clone size: few
J gene: TRBJ2-3
CDR3 protein: CASSKQLAGGADTQYF
CDR3 DNA: TGTGCCAGCAGTAAACAACTAGCGGGAGGCGCAGATACGCAGTATTTT

CDR3 length: 15
D gene: -
V gene: TRBV5-4
clone size: -
J gene: TRBJ2-2
CDR3 protein: CASSPGTQNTGELFF
CDR3 DNA: TGTGCCAGCAGCCCCGGCACGCAGAACACCGGGGAGCTGTTTTTT

CDR3 length: 16
D gene: TRBD1
V gene: TRBV7-9
clone size: few
J gene: TRBJ1-2
CDR3 protein: CASSLAGGTTNYGYTF
CDR3 DNA: TGTGCCAGCAGCTTGGCAGGGGGAACCACTAACTATGGCTACACCTTC

CDR3 length: 15
D gene: -
V gene: TRBV7-2
clone size: -
J gene: TRBJ1-3
CDR3 protein: CASSRTVPSGNTIYF
CDR3 DNA: TGTGCCAGCAGCCGGACGGTGCCCTCTGGAAACACCATATATTTT

CDR3 length: 15
D gene: -
V gene: TRBV20-1
clone size: -
J gene: TRBJ2-1
CDR3 protein: CSARDPGMRYNEQFF
CDR3 DNA: TGCAGTGCTAGAGATCCTGGGATGCGCTACAATGAGCAGTTCTTC

CDR3 length: 18
D gene: -
V gene: TRBV7-6
clone size: few
J gene: TRBJ2-3
CDR3 protein: CASSLSPPVRGATDTQYF
CDR3 DNA: TGTGCCAGCAGCTTAAGCCCTCCTGTAAGGGGCGCAACAGATACGCAGTATTTT

CDR3 length: 15
D gene: -
V gene: TRBV20-1
clone size: -
J gene: TRBJ2-7
CDR3 protein: CSASGIAVNTYEQYF
CDR3 DNA: TGCAGTGCTAGTGGTATAGCGGTGAATACCTACGAGCAGTACTTC

CDR3 length: 15
D gene: -
V gene: TRBV14
clone size: -
J gene: TRBJ2-7
CDR3 protein: CASSQDKGPTYEQYF
CDR3 DNA: TGTGCCAGCAGCCAAGATAAGGGCCCCACCTACGAGCAGTACTTC

CDR3 length: 12
D gene: -
V gene: TRBV20-1
clone size: few
J gene: TRBJ2-7
CDR3 protein: CSGGGYSYEQYF
CDR3 DNA: TGCAGTGGGGGCGGATACTCCTACGAGCAGTACTTC

CDR3 length: 13
D gene: -
V gene: TRBV20-1
clone size: few
J gene: TRBJ2-1
CDR3 protein: CSAFGLNHNEQFF
CDR3 DNA: TGCAGTGCTTTCGGACTAAACCACAATGAGCAGTTCTTC

CDR3 length: 11
D gene: -
V gene: TRBV5-1
clone size: -
J gene: TRBJ2-5
CDR3 protein: CASSLKETQYF
CDR3 DNA: TGTGCCAGCTCGCTTAAAGAGACCCAGTACTTC

CDR3 length: 14
D gene: -
V gene: TRBV7-2
clone size: -
J gene: TRBJ1-1
CDR3 protein: CASSLVGQGAEAFF
CDR3 DNA: TGTGCCAGCAGCTTAGTAGGGCAGGGCGCTGAAGCTTTCTTT

CDR3 length: 15
D gene: -
V gene: TRBV19
clone size: -
J gene: TRBJ2-1
CDR3 protein: CASSIGGSSNNEQFF
CDR3 DNA: TGTGCCAGTAGTATAGGGGGGAGCTCCAACAATGAGCAGTTCTTC

CDR3 length: 19
D gene: -
V gene: TRBV6-6
clone size: few
J gene: TRBJ1-4
CDR3 protein: CASSYSRRGNWLTNEKLFF
CDR3 DNA: TGTGCCAGCAGTTACTCTCGGCGGGGGAACTGGTTAACTAATGAAAAACTGTTTTTT

CDR3 length: 15
D gene: TRBD2
V gene: TRBV6-2/TRBV6-3
clone size: -
J gene: TRBJ2-3
CDR3 protein: CASSLLAGEVDTQYF
CDR3 DNA: TGTGCCAGCAGTTTACTAGCGGGAGAAGTGGATACGCAGTATTTT

CDR3 length: 17
D gene: TRBD2
V gene: TRBV12-3/TRBV12-4
clone size: many
J gene: TRBJ2-1
CDR3 protein: CASSFPLGAGVSNEQFF
CDR3 DNA: TGTGCCAGCAGTTTCCCGCTGGGAGCGGGAGTAAGCAATGAGCAGTTCTTC

CDR3 length: 15
D gene: TRBD1
V gene: TRBV14
clone size: few
J gene: TRBJ1-1
CDR3 protein: CASSRLGQGYTEAFF
CDR3 DNA: TGTGCCAGCAGCCGCCTAGGACAGGGATACACTGAAGCTTTCTTT

CDR3 length: 15
D gene: -
V gene: TRBV27
clone size: -
J gene: TRBJ2-6
CDR3 protein: CASTPWSSGANVLTF
CDR3 DNA: TGTGCCAGCACCCCGTGGAGTTCTGGGGCCAACGTCCTGACTTTC

CDR3 length: 14
D gene: TRBD1
V gene: TRBV5-1
clone size: -
J gene: TRBJ2-3
CDR3 protein: CASSVGTARDTQYF
CDR3 DNA: TGCGCCAGCAGCGTAGGGACAGCTCGAGATACGCAGTATTTT

CDR3 length: 19
D gene: -
V gene: TRBV28
clone size: many
J gene: TRBJ2-4
CDR3 protein: CASSLSQLGGVMAKNIQYF
CDR3 DNA: TGTGCCAGCAGTTTATCCCAATTGGGGGGCGTAATGGCCAAAAACATTCAGTACTTC

CDR3 length: 13
D gene: -
V gene: TRBV7-2
clone size: few
J gene: TRBJ1-5
CDR3 protein: CASSSTARAPQHF
CDR3 DNA: TGTGCCAGCAGCTCCACCGCGAGGGCCCCCCAGCATTTT

CDR3 length: 13
D gene: -
V gene: TRBV12-3/TRBV12-4
clone size: -
J gene: TRBJ1-2
CDR3 protein: CASSYGRRYGYTF
CDR3 DNA: TGTGCTAGCAGCTATGGACGGCGCTATGGCTACACCTTC

CDR3 length: 15
D gene: TRBD1
V gene: TRBV6-1
clone size: -
J gene: TRBJ1-5
CDR3 protein: CASNGQGSGNQPQHF
CDR3 DNA: TGTGCCAGCAACGGACAGGGTTCGGGCAATCAGCCCCAGCATTTT

CDR3 length: 13
D gene: -
V gene: TRBV6-5
clone size: -
J gene: TRBJ2-7
CDR3 protein: CASSYSDSNEQYF
CDR3 DNA: TGTGCCAGCAGTTACTCGGACAGTAACGAGCAGTACTTC

CDR3 length: 16
D gene: TRBD1
V gene: TRBV7-2
clone size: few
J gene: TRBJ1-5
CDR3 protein: CASSLSGQGSNQPQHF
CDR3 DNA: TGTGCCAGCAGCTTATCAGGACAGGGAAGCAATCAGCCCCAGCATTTT

CDR3 length: 15
D gene: TRBD2
V gene: TRBV20-1
clone size: -
J gene: TRBJ2-3
CDR3 protein: CSAFRTSSNTDTQYF
CDR3 DNA: TGCAGTGCTTTCCGGACTAGCAGCAACACAGATACGCAGTATTTT

CDR3 length: 17
D gene: TRBD2
V gene: TRBV20-1
clone size: -
J gene: TRBJ2-1
CDR3 protein: CSVSGTSGASSYNEQFF
CDR3 DNA: TGCAGTGTCTCCGGGACTAGCGGGGCAAGCTCCTACAATGAGCAGTTCTTC

CDR3 length: 15
D gene: -
V gene: TRBV28
clone size: -
J gene: TRBJ2-4
CDR3 protein: CASSSTVNYKNIQYF
CDR3 DNA: TGTGCCAGCAGTTCGACAGTAAACTACAAAAACATTCAGTACTTC

CDR3 length: 12
D gene: -
V gene: TRBV12-3/TRBV12-4
clone size: -
J gene: TRBJ1-2
CDR3 protein: CASSSQFPGYTF
CDR3 DNA: TGTGCCAGCAGTTCCCAATTTCCGGGCTACACCTTC

CDR3 length: 14
D gene: -
V gene: TRBV7-9
clone size: -
J gene: TRBJ2-4
CDR3 protein: CASSIRVGGDIQYF
CDR3 DNA: TGTGCCAGCAGCATCCGGGTGGGAGGAGACATTCAGTACTTC

CDR3 length: 15
D gene: -
V gene: TRBV28
clone size: few
J gene: TRBJ1-6
CDR3 protein: CASSPAGSQDSPLHF
CDR3 DNA: TGTGCCAGCAGTCCAGCGGGGTCTCAGGATTCACCCCTCCACTTT